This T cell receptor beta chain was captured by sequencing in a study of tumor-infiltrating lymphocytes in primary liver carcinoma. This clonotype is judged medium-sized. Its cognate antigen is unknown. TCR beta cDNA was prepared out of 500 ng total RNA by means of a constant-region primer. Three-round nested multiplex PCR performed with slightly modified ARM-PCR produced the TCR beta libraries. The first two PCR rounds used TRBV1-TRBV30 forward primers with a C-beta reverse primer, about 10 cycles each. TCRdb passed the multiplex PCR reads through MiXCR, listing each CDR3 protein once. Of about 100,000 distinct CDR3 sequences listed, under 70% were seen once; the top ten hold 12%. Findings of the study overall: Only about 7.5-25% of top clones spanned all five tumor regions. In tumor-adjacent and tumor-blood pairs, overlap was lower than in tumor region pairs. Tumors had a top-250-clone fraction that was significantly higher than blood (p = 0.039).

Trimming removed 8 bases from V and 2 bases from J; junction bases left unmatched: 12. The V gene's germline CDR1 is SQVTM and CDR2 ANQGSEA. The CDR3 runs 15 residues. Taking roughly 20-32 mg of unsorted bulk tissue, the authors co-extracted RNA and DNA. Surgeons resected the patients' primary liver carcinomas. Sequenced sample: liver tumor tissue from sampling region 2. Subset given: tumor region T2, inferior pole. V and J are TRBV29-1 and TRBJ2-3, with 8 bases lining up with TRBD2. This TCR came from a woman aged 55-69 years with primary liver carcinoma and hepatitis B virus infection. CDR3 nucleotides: TGCAGCTCACGAGGGCTAGCGGGCGTCACAGATACGCAGTATTTT. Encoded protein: CSSRGLAGVTDTQYF.